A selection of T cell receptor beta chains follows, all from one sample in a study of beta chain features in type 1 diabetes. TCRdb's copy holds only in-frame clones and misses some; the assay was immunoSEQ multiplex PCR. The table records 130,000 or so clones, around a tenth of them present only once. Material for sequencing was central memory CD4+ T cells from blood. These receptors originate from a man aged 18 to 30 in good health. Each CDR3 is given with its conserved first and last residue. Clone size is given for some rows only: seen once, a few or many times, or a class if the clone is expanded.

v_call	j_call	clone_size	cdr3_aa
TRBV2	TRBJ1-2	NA	CASSESHGYTF
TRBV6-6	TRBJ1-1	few	CASSEGQGRVAFF
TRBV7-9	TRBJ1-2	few	CASSTDRGLRGYGYTF
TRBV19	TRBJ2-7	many	CASSKGATYEQYF
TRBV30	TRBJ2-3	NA	CAAHTDTQYF
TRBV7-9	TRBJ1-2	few	CASSSGYGYTF
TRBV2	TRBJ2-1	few	CASSVRVSYNEQFF
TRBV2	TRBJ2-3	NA	CASSEQRGQGDTQYF
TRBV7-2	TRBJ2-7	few	CASSPQRGAYEQYF
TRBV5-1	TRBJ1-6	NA	CASSVGGQGSNSPLHF
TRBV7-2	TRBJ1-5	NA	CASSSGQGEEPQHF
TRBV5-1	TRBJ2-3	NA	CASTSASGVGDTQYF
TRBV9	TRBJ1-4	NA	CASSAGANEKLFF
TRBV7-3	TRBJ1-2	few	CASSFYLTGQDGYTF
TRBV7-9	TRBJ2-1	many	CASSSLRSYPEQFF
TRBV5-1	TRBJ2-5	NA	CASSPQGHTGSSPTQYF
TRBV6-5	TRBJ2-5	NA	CASSDIGSWETQYF
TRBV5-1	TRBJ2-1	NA	CASSLVAGAIYNEQFF
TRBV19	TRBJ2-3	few	CASSKRSMAADTQYF
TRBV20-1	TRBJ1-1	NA	CSAARRGFDFF
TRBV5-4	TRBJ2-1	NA	CASSLGAPGGPVSYNEQFF
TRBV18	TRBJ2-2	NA	CASSGQAGTGELFF
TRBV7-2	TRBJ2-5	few	CASASDRGKTQYF
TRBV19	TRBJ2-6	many	CASKDRERSGANVLTF
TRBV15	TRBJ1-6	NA	CATSREAGQQLNSPLHF
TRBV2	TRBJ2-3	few	CASSASGSTDTQYF
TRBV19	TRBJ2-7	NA	CASSRTGLYEQYF
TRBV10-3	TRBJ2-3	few	CATRPGLAGDTDTQYF
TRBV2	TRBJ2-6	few	CASSREVGANVLTF
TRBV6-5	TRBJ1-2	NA	CASSYSPRGPNYGYTF
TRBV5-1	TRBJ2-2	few	CASSFRAPGDTGELFF